These 3 T cell receptor beta chains share one sample of origin, sequenced in a study of beta chain features in type 1 diabetes. The study, taken as a whole, reports: Patients with Type 1 diabetes showed moderately but significantly shorter TCRB CDR3s in all four CD4+ subsets.

No antigen has been identified for these receptors. The authors reverse transcribed all of the isolated RNA, so sequencing captured expressed TCRB transcripts. Generated by immunoSEQ multiplex PCR, the TCRdb table keeps only in-frame clones and is missing some. This sample carries roughly 330,000 clones, approximately 13% of them seen once, and the ten largest clones take around 0.016%. The source material was naive CD4+ T cells from blood. Receptors were obtained from a woman younger than 30 with type 1 diabetes.

This clone was seen a handful of times. The rearrangement joins TRBV6-5 to TRBJ2-5, with 8 bases identical to TRBD2. The length of the CDR3 is 16 residues. The ends lost 0 bases at V and 5 bases at J; junction bases unmatched: 8. Per germline, CDR1 MNHEY and CDR2 SVGAGI. The CDR3 nucleotides are TGTGCCAGCAGTTACTCGGCGGGAGGTCGGGGGGAGACCCAGTACTTC. As protein: CASSYSAGGRGETQYF.

This chain uses TRBV5-5 with TRBJ2-1; D unresolved. V gave up 1 base and J gave up 2 bases, with 10 bases separating them. Germline CDR1 is SGHKS and CDR2 is YYEKEE (reference sequence). This CDR3 is 15 amino acids long. CDR3 nucleotides: TGTGCCAGCAGCTTGAGGAGTTCGCCCTACAATGAGCAGTTCTTC. It encodes CASSLRSSPYNEQFF.

This clone has only a few counts. The V call is TRBV30, the J call TRBJ2-3; a possible D gene is TRBD1 (5 bases). Per germline, CDR1 GTSNPN and CDR2 SVGIG (reference sequence). The CDR3 runs 13 residues. The ends were cut back, 4 bases at V and 7 bases at J, with 15 bases in the middle. The chain's CDR3 is CAWTGNAANTQYF. The DNA for the CDR3 is TGTGCCTGGACAGGGAACGCCGCAAATACGCAGTATTTT.